At least ten counts were recorded for the clone carrying this TCR beta chain. This specimen belongs to a study of tumor-infiltrating lymphocytes in primary liver carcinoma. TCR beta cDNA was reverse-transcribed from about 500 ng of total RNA. The reaction used a constant-region primer and ProtoScript II reverse transcriptase. It was through three nested multiplex PCR rounds of slightly modified ARM-PCR that TCR beta libraries arose. Use of TRBV1-TRBV30 forward primers with a C-beta reverse primer characterized the first two PCR rounds, which lasted 10 cycles each. TCRdb used MiXCR to reprocess the multiplex PCR reads, holding one entry per CDR3 protein. This repertoire shows 100,000 to 150,000 distinct CDR3 sequences, under 65% found once; its top ten account for 8% to 9%. Investigators took RNA and DNA out together from roughly 20-30 mg of unsorted bulk tissue. The germline CDR1 and CDR2 sequences are SEHNR and FQNEAQ (reference sequence). Germline trimming cut 8 bases from V and 3 bases from J; bases unmatched to any gene: 3. The CDR3 sequence is 13 residues long.

The sample taken for sequencing was liver tumor tissue from sampling region 3. Subset described: tumor region T3, left-lateral pole. The genes are TRBV7-9 and TRBJ1-1, with TRBD1 matching over 10 bases. The receptor was derived from a woman aged 55-69 years with primary liver carcinoma and hepatitis B virus infection. The CDR3 nucleotides are TGTGCCAGCGCGGACAGGGGGGACACTGAAGCTTTCTTT. It is translated as CASADRGDTEAFF.